This T cell receptor beta chain was sequenced in a study of preoperative IRX-2 immunotherapy in early breast cancer. The treatment here: preoperative locoregional IRX-2 cytokine immunotherapy. Samples came from a phase Ib trial of preoperative locoregional IRX-2 cytokine immunotherapy. Using immunoSEQ multiplex PCR, the repertoire was profiled, and TCRdb retains in-frame clones only, with some absent. The profile shows 90,000 to 100,000 clones, more than 80% of them singletons. This clonotype originated in a human donor with breast cancer. Sequenced here: tumor tissue, sampled after IRX-2 immunotherapy.

The CDR3 is CASSQTGGHTQYF. In DNA, the CDR3 is TGTGCCAGCAGCCAAACCGGCGGACATACGCAGTATTTT. V gene TRBV14 combines with J gene TRBJ2-3; D unresolved. V lost 2 bases to trimming and J lost 7 bases, with 10 bases between them. Germline CDR1 SGHDN, CDR2 FVKESK. The CDR3 length is 13 residues.